The subject of this entry is one TCR beta chain. These data originate in a study of T-cell memory formation after mild COVID-19. Turning to the study itself: Largely donor-specific sequence clusters came from a couple of donors.

In germline, CDR1 is SGHDN, CDR2 FVKESK. Trimming took off 4 bases at V and 4 bases at J, with 9 bases between the two ends. The CDR3 is 13 amino acids. TCRdb re-called the 5' RACE reads through MiXCR, storing one row per CDR3 protein. The sample contains 470,000 or so distinct CDR3 sequences, about 20% of which appear only once. This chain uses TRBV14 with TRBJ2-3; maybe TRBD2 (6 bases). The sequenced material came from PBMCs or a T cell subset sorted from them (not recorded which). The sequence came from a man younger than 30 who had mild COVID-19 (a few samples of this study predate the infection). Cell type and time point are not known. CDR3 DNA: TGTGCCAGCAGCCTAATAGCGGCAGATACGCAGTATTTT. It is translated as CASSLIAADTQYF.